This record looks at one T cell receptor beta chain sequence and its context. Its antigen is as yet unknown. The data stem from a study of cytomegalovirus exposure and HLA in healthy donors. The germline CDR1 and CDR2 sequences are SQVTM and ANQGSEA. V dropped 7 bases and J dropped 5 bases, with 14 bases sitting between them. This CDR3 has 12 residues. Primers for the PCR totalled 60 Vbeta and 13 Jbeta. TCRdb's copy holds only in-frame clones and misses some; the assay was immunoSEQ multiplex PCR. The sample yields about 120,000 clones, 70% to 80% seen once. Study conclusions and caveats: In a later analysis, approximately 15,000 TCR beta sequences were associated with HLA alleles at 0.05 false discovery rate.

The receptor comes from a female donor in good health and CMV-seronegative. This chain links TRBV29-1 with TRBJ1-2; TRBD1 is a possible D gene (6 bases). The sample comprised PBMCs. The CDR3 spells CSAMDSRYGYTF. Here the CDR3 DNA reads TGCAGCGCTATGGACAGCAGATATGGCTACACCTTC. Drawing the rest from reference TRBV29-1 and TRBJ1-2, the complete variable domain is SAVISQKPSRDICQRGTSLTIQCQVDSQVTMMFWYRQQPGQSLTLIATANQGSEATYESGFVIDKFPISRPNLTFSTLTVSNMSPEDSSIYLCSAMDSRYGYTFGSGTRLTVV.